A selection of T cell receptor beta chains follows, all from one sample in a study of T cell responses to AZD1222 COVID-19 vaccine. The protocol was immunoSEQ multiplex PCR, while the TCRdb copy is restricted to in-frame clones and leaves out a portion. The sample holds 65,000 to 85,000 clones, approximately 91% seen once. The sequencing used peripheral blood, collected on day 0 of AZD1222 vaccination. The receptors here all came from an adult in good health. The CDR3 runs from the conserved cysteine through the conserved F or W. D genes are given only for firm matches.

V,D,J,CDR3,DNA
TRBV12-3/TRBV12-4,TRBD2,TRBJ2-5,CASTLNGGAQYF,TGTGCCAGCACCCTCAACGGGGGGGCCCAGTACTTC
TRBV6-1,TRBD1,TRBJ1-1,CASSEQGDTEAFF,TGTGCCAGCAGTGAACAGGGGGACACTGAAGCTTTCTTT
TRBV5-6,NA,TRBJ1-5,CASSRRYQPQHF,TGTGCCAGCTCCCGAAGATATCAGCCCCAGCATTTT
TRBV27,NA,TRBJ1-1,CASRLQGGAEAFF,TGTGCCAGCAGATTACAGGGAGGCGCTGAAGCTTTCTTT
TRBV9,NA,TRBJ1-2,CASSVATWRDGGYTF,TGTGCCAGCAGCGTAGCTACGTGGAGGGATGGCGGCTACACCTTC
TRBV5-3,TRBD1,TRBJ2-6,CARTLKQGAGANVLTF,TGTGCCAGAACTCTAAAACAGGGGGCAGGGGCCAACGTCCTGACTTTC
TRBV13,NA,TRBJ2-1,CASSPMRGEQFF,TGTGCCAGCAGCCCTATGAGGGGTGAGCAGTTCTTC
TRBV3-1/TRBV3-2,NA,TRBJ2-1,CASSPYSGSSYNEQFF,TGTGCCAGCAGCCCCTATAGCGGAAGCTCCTACAATGAGCAGTTCTTC
TRBV10-3,NA,TRBJ1-2,CAISEGQGARYGYTF,TGTGCCATCAGTGAAGGTCAAGGGGCGAGGTATGGCTACACCTTC
TRBV6-5,NA,TRBJ1-5,CASIVAGMNQPQHF,TGTGCCAGCATAGTGGCAGGGATGAATCAGCCCCAGCATTTT
TRBV5-1,NA,TRBJ1-3,CASRLQDSGNTIYF,TGCGCCAGCAGGTTACAAGACTCTGGAAACACCATATATTTT
TRBV6-5,TRBD2,TRBJ2-1,CASTRGAYNEQFF,TGTGCCAGCACCCGGGGGGCCTACAATGAGCAGTTCTTC
TRBV19,NA,TRBJ1-5,CASSKASWQSDQPQHF,TGTGCCAGTAGTAAAGCCTCGTGGCAGTCTGATCAGCCCCAGCATTTT
TRBV5-1,TRBD2,TRBJ2-2,CASSFSRLAGGLGTGELFF,TGCGCCAGCAGCTTTTCCCGGCTAGCGGGAGGTCTTGGCACCGGGGAGCTGTTTTTT
TRBV27,TRBD1,TRBJ2-1,CASSLPPWTGKNEQFF,TGTGCCAGCAGCTTGCCCCCGTGGACAGGGAAAAATGAGCAGTTCTTC
TRBV5-6,TRBD1,TRBJ1-1,CASSSRGQYTEAFF,TGTGCCAGCAGCTCCCGGGGACAGTACACTGAAGCTTTCTTT
TRBV6-5,TRBD2,TRBJ2-3,CASSYSGLAGGQWQYF,TGTGCCAGCAGTTACTCCGGACTAGCGGGGGGGCAGTGGCAGTATTTT
TRBV21-1,NA,TRBJ2-2,CASSHHGLAGETGELFF,TGTGCCAGCAGCCACCACGGACTAGCGGGAGAAACCGGGGAGCTGTTTTTT